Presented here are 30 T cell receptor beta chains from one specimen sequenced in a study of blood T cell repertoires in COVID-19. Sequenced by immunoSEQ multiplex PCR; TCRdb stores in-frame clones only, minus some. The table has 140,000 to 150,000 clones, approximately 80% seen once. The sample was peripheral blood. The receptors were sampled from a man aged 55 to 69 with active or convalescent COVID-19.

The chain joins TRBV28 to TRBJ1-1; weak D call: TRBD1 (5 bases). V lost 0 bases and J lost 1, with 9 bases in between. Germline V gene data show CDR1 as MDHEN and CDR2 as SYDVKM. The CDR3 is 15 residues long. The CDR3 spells CASSLWGGENTEAFF. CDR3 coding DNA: TGTGCCAGCAGTTTATGGGGGGGAGAGAACACTGAAGCTTTCTTT.

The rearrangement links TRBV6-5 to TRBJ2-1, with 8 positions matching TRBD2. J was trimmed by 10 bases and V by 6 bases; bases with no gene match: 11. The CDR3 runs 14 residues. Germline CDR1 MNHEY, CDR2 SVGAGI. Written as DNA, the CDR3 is TGTGCCAGCAGCAAACCGGGGGAGCGGGGGGAGCAGTTCTTC. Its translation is CASSKPGERGEQFF.

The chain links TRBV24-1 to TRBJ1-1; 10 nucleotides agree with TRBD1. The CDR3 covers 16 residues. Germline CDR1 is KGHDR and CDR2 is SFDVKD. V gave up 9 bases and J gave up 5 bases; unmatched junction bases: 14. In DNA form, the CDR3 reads TGTGCCACCCTTGCCCGGGACAGGGGAAGTTGGACTGAAGCTTTCTTT. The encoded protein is CATLARDRGSWTEAFF.

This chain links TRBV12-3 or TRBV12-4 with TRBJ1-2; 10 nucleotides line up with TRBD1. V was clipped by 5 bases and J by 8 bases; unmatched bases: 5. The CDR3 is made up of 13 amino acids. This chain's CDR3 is CASSPGTGVGYTF. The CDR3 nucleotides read TGTGCCAGCAGTCCCGGGACAGGGGTCGGCTACACCTTC.

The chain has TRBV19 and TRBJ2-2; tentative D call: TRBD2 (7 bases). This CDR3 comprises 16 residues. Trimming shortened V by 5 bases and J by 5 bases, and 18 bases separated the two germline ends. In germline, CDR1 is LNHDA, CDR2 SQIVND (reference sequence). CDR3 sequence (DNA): TGTGCCAGTAGTCCACGGGGGAGGGGGTGGACCGGGGAGCTGTTTTTT. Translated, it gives CASSPRGRGWTGELFF. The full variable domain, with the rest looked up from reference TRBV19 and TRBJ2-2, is DGGITQSPKYLFRKEGQNVTLSCEQNLNHDAMYWYRQDPGQGLRLIYYSQIVNDFQKGDIAEGYSVSREKKESFPLTVTSAQKNPTAFYLCASSPRGRGWTGELFFGEGSRLTVL.

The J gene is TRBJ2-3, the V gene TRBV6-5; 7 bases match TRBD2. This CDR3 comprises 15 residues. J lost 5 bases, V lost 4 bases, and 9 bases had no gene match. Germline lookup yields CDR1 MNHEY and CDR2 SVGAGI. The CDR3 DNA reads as TGTGCCAGCAGTTGGCTAGCGGTGGAGGGAGATACGCAGTATTTT. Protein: CASSWLAVEGDTQYF.

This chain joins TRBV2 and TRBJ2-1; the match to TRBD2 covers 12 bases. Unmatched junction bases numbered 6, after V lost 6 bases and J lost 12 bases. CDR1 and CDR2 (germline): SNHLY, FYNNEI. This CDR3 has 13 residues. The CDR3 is CASSAGTSGLQFF. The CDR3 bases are TGTGCCAGCAGCGCCGGGACTAGCGGGTTGCAGTTCTTC.

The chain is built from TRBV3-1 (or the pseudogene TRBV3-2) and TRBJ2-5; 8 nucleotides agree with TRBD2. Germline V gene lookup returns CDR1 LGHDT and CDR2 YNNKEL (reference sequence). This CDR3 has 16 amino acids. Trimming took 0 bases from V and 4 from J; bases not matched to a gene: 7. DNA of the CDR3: TGTGCCAGCAGCCAAGAAGGGACTAGGGCAGGAGAGACCCAGTACTTC. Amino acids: CASSQEGTRAGETQYF.

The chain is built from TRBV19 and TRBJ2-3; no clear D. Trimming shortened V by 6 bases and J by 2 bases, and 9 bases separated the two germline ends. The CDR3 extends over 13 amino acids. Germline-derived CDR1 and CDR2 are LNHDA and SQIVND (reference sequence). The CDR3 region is CASRLTLTDTQYF. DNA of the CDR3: TGTGCCAGTAGACTTACCCTCACAGATACGCAGTATTTT.

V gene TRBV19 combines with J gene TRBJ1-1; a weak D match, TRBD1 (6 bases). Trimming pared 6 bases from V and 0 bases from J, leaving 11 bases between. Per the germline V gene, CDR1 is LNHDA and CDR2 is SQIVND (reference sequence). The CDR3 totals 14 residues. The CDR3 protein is CASSPGHLNTEAFF. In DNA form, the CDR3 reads TGTGCCAGTAGCCCGGGACACCTGAACACTGAAGCTTTCTTT.

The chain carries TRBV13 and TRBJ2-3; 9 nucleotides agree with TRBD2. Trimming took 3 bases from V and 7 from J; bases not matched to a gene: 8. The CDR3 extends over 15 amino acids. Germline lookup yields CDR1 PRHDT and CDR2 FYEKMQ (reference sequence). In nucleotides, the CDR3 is TGTGCCAGCAGCTTTGGGCGGGGGGGCCCGAATACGCAGTATTTT. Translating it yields CASSFGRGGPNTQYF.

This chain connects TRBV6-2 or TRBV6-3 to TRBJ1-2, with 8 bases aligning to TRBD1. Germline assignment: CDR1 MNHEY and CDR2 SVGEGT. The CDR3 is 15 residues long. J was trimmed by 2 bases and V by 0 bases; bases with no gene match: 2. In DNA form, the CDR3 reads TGTGCCAGCAGTTACTCAAGGACAGGGAACTATGGCTACACCTTC. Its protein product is CASSYSRTGNYGYTF.

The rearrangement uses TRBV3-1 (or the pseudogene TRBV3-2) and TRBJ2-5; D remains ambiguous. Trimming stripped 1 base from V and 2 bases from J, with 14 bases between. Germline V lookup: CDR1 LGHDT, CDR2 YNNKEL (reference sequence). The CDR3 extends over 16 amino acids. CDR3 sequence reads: CASSQGVSADQETQYF. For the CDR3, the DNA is TGTGCCAGCAGCCAAGGGGTTTCGGCGGATCAAGAGACCCAGTACTTC.

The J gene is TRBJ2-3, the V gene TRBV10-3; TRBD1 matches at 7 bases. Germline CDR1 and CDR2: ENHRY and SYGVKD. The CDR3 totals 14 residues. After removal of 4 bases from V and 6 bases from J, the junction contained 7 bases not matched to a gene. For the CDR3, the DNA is TGTGCCATCAGTGCTTCGGACAGGCCGGATACGCAGTATTTT. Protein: CAISASDRPDTQYF.

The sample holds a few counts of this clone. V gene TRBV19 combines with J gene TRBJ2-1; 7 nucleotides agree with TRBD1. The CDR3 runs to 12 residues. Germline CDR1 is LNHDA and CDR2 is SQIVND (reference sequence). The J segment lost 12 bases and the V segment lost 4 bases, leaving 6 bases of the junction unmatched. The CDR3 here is CASSTRQGGQFF. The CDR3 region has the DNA TGTGCCAGTAGTACGCGACAGGGTGGGCAGTTCTTC.

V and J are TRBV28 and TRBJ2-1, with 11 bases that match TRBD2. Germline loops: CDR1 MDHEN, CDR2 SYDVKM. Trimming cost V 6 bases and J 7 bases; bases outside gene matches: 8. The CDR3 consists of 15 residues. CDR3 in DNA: TGTGCCAGCAGCCTCCCTAGCGGGGGGCGTAATGAGCAGTTCTTC. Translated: CASSLPSGGRNEQFF. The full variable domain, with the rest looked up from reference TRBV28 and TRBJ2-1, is DVKVTQSSRYLVKRTGEKVFLECVQDMDHENMFWYRQDPGLGLRLIYFSYDVKMKEKGDIPEGYSVSREKKERFSLILESASTNQTSMYLCASSLPSGGRNEQFFGPGTRLTVL.

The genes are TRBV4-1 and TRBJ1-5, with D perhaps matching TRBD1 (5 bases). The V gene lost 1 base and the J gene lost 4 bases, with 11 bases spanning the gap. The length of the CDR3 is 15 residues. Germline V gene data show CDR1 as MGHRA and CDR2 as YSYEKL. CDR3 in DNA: TGCGCCAGCAGCCAAGTAGGGGCCCTAAATCAGCCCCAGCATTTT. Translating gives CASSQVGALNQPQHF.

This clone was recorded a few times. The CDR3 nucleotides are TGCGCCAGCAGCCCACAGGCGGGGATGGGCAAAAACATTCAGTACTTC. This codes for CASSPQAGMGKNIQYF. This chain joins TRBV5-1 and TRBJ2-4; tentatively, D is TRBD2 (6 bases). Germline CDR1 and CDR2: SGHRS and YFSETQ. The ends were cut back, 4 bases at V and 3 bases at J, with 17 bases in the middle. This CDR3 has 16 residues.

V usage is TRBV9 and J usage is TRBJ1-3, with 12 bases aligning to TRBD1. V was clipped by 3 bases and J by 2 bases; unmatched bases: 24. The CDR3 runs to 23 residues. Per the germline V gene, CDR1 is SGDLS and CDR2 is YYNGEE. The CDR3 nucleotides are TGTGCCAGCAGCGGAGACAAAGATTCCTTGTCCCGGGACAGGGGGCTGGCTGGAAACACCATATATTTT. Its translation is CASSGDKDSLSRDRGLAGNTIYF. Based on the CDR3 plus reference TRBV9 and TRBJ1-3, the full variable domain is DSGVTQTPKHLITATGQRVTLRCSPRSGDLSVYWYQQSLDQGLQFLIQYYNGEERAKGNILERFSAQQFPDLHSELNLSSLELGDSALYFCASSGDKDSLSRDRGLAGNTIYFGEGSWLTVV.

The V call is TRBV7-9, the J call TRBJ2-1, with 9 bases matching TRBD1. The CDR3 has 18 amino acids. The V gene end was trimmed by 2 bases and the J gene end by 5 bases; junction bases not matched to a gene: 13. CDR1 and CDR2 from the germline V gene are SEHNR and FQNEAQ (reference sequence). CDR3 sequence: CASSLSVVTGGGNNEQFF. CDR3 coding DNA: TGTGCCAGCAGCTTATCGGTTGTCACAGGGGGCGGGAACAATGAGCAGTTCTTC. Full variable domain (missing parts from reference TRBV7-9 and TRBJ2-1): DTGVSQNPRHKITKRGQNVTFRCDPISEHNRLYWYRQTLGQGPEFLTYFQNEAQLEKSRLLSDRFSAERPKGSFSTLEIQRTEQGDSAMYLCASSLSVVTGGGNNEQFFGPGTRLTVL.

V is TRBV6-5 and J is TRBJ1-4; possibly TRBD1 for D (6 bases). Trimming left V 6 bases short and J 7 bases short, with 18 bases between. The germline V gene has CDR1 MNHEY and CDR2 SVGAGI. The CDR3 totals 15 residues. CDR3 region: CASSRRGAGSEKLFF. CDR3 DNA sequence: TGTGCCAGCAGCCGACGGGGGGCTGGGAGTGAAAAACTGTTTTTT.

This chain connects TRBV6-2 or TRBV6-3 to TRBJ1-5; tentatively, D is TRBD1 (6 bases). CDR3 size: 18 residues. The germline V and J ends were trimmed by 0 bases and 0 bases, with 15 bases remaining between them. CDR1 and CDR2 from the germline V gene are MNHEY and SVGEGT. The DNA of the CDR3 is TGTGCCAGCAGTTACTCCGGGACAAAGGTCGATAGCAATCAGCCCCAGCATTTT. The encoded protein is CASSYSGTKVDSNQPQHF.

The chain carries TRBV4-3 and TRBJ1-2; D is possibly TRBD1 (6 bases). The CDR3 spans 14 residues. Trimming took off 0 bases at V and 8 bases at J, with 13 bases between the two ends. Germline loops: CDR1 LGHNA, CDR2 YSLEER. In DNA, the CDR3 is TGCGCCAGCAGCCAAGATCTGGCAGGGGAGGGCTACACCTTC. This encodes CASSQDLAGEGYTF.

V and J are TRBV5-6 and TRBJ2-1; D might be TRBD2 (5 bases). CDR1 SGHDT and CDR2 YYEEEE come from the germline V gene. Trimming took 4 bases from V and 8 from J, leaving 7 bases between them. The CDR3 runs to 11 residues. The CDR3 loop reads CASSVAYEQFF. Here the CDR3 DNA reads TGTGCCAGCAGCGTAGCGTATGAGCAGTTCTTC.

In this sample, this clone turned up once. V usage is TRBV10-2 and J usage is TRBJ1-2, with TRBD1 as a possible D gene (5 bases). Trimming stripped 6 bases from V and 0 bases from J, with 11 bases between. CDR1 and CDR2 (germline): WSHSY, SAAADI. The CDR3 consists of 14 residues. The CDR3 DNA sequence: TGCGCCAGCAGGGACACAGGTACTAACTATGGCTACACCTTC. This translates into CASRDTGTNYGYTF.

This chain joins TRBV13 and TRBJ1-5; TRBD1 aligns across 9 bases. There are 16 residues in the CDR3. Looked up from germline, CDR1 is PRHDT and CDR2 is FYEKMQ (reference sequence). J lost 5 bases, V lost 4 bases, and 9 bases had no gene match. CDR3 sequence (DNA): TGTGCCAGCAGCTCCCGACAGGGGGGCGCTGATCAGCCCCAGCATTTT. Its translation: CASSSRQGGADQPQHF.

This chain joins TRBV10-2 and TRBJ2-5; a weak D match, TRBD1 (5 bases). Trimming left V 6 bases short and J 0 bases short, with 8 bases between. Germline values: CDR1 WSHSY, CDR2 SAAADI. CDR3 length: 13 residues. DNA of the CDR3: TGCGCCAGCAGGGGGCAGAACCAAGAGACCCAGTACTTC. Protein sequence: CASRGQNQETQYF.

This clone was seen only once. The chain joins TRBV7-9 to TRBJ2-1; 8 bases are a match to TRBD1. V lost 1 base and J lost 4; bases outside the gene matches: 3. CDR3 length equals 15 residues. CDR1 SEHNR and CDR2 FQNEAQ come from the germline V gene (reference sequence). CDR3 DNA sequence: TGTGCCAGCAGCTTAGGTCAGGGGGCTTACAATGAGCAGTTCTTC. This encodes CASSLGQGAYNEQFF.

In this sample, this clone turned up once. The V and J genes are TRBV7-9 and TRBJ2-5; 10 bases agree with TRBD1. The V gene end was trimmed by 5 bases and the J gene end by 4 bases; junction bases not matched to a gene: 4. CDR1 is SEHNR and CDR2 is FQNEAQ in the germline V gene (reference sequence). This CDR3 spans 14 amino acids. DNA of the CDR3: TGTGCCAGCAGCCGACAGGGGGCAAGAGAGACCCAGTACTTC. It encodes CASSRQGARETQYF.

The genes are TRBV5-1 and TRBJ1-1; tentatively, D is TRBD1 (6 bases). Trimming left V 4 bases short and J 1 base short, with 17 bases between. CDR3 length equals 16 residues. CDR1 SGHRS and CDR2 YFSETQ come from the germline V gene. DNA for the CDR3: TGCGCCAGCAGCCGAGGGGGGGCCGTACGGAACACTGAAGCTTTCTTT. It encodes CASSRGGAVRNTEAFF.